This T cell receptor (beta chain) was identified in a study of graft-versus-host responses after intestinal transplantation listed by TCRdb under 2021. Background for the entire study: The transplants that recipients received were multivisceral, liver-intestinal, or isolated intestinal. All recipients received anti-thymocyte globulin induction followed by maintenance tacrolimus and steroids for 3 to 4 years. Alloreactive clones were identified by sequencing pre-transplant mixed lymphocyte reaction products and comparing them with unstimulated pre-transplant donor and recipient T cells. Donor T cell macrochimerism was defined as a peak of at least 4% donor T cells among recipient peripheral blood mononuclear cells. After intestinal transplantation, graft-versus-host and host-versus-graft alloreactive T cell clones were followed in the graft, circulation and bone marrow using bulk TCR-beta CDR3 sequencing. The cohort enrolled around 25 intestinal transplant recipients including one retransplant, and a few patients lacking pretransplant specimens were excluded. Samples from three later patients were sequenced in-house on an Illumina MiSeq with MiXCR processing rather than by the commercial service.

On this clone itself: Its antigen target is currently unknown. Base-call qualities are not available, and no considerably larger clone is one nucleotide away.

Libraries were built with the immunoSEQ multiplex PCR assay. For most patients, genomic DNA was isolated using the Qiagen DNeasy Blood and Tissue Kit and was shipped frozen to Adaptive Biotechnologies for TCR sequencing. High-throughput TCR-beta CDR3 sequencing of genomic DNA from most patients was performed by Adaptive Biotechnologies. In the authors' own workflow: Adaptive's ImmunoSEQ software supplied the TCR sequencing data for 15 to 20 patients, while MiXCR and VDJtools were used to process a few other patients. CD4 versus CD8 sorting errors were corrected by removing sequences found in both subsets at a frequency ratio below 5:1. Because the origin of CDR3 nucleotide sequences shared between donor and recipient could not be assigned, those sequences were removed. Alloreactive clones required at least 2-fold expansion over unstimulated cells and minimum CFSE-low frequency of 0.002% (template counts) or 0.001% (read counts). Clones were considered mappable if detected in sequenced pre-transplant spleen, lymph node, or MLR CFSE-low populations of the donor or recipient. The cumulative frequency of alloreactive clones was calculated as a percentage of all sequences, weighted by copy number. The source is immuneACCESS, and TCRdb retained only in-frame sequences with V and J called. Part of the clones is not carried over; for the studies checked, unresolved V genes explain less than half of this, and the remainder is unexplained. The V and J calls and clone size were taken over from that table, and D and trimming were inferred from the DNA. Within this sample are about 90,000 clones, with about nine tenths of them counted one time only. The biggest ten clones account for roughly 0.31% of the sample.

The label giving this sample's time point can be read as: cells obtained before transplantation from donor or recipient. CD3+CD4+ and CD3+CD8+ populations were FACS-sorted from unstimulated pre-transplant donor and recipient cells taken from spleen or lymph nodes. Broad study findings and their caveats: Early after transplant, peak levels of circulating GvH clones were found to be associated with declines in HvG clones. The conclusions were limited by the relatively low number and heterogeneity of the intestinal transplant patients. High GvH to HvG T cell clonal ratios were observed in the allografts of patients with donor T cell macrochimerism. GvH clones were detected in recipient bone marrow, and some appeared earlier in ileal mucosa or blood, consistent with an intestinal mucosal origin.

The specimen comprised unstimulated CD4+ T cells sorted from spleen or lymph node cells, sampled before intestinal transplant. The sequence came from a human donor who received an intestinal transplant.

The nucleotide sequence reads TGTGCCAGCAGTGGACAGGGAGAAGGCTACACCTTC. Its protein product is CASSGQGEGYTF. The receptor chain draws on TRBV6-5 and TRBJ1-2; 8 middle bases align to TRBD1. Germline trimming amounts to 5 bases on V and 8 bases on J, with 4 as the count of junction bases outside the gene matches. Spanning cysteine to phenylalanine, the CDR3 consists of 12 amino acids. The sequence is cut down to CDR3 DNA, 36 bases in frame from base 1. CDR1 and CDR2 (MNHEY, SVGAGI) derive from the germline V gene.